Presented here are 15 T cell receptor beta chains from one specimen sequenced in a study of blood T cell repertoires in COVID-19. Profiling relied on immunoSEQ multiplex PCR, and the TCRdb table lists in-frame clones only, not all of them. The sample records 300,000 to 500,000 clones, 70% to 90% being singletons. Material for sequencing was PBMCs or T cells enriched from blood (not recorded which). The receptors stem from a woman in her twenties or thirties with acute COVID-19.

This chain links TRBV30 with TRBJ1-5, with D perhaps matching TRBD1 (5 bases). There are 15 residues in the CDR3. Germline CDR1 reads GTSNPN; CDR2 reads SVGIG (reference sequence). Trimming removed 0 bases at V and 6 bases at J, with 15 bases between. DNA of the CDR3: TGTGCCTGGAGTGTGGGGGGGAATGGGGCTCAGCCCCAGCATTTT. It is translated as CAWSVGGNGAQPQHF. The variable domain in full, with the rest retrieved from reference TRBV30 and TRBJ1-5, is SQTIHQWPATLVQPVGSPLSLECTVEGTSNPNLYWYRQAAGRGLQLLFYSVGIGQISSEVPQNLSASRPQDRQFILSSKKLLLSDSGFYLCAWSVGGNGAQPQHFGDGTRLSIL.

This chain joins TRBV13 and TRBJ1-1; a weak D match, TRBD1 (6 bases). The CDR3 loop spans 13 amino acids. V was trimmed by 6 bases and J by 6 bases, leaving 14 bases between them. The germline V gene has CDR1 PRHDT and CDR2 FYEKMQ (reference sequence). In DNA form, the CDR3 reads TGTGCCAGCAGGTGGACAGAGGACCCTGAAGCTTTCTTT. It specifies CASRWTEDPEAFF.

V is TRBV10-3 and J is TRBJ1-5; D is perhaps TRBD1 (5 bases). CDR1 ENHRY and CDR2 SYGVKD come from the germline V gene. The CDR3 length is 14 residues. Deletions cut 0 bases from V and 7 bases from J, with 10 bases between. CDR3 coding DNA: TGTGCCATCAGTGAGTCAAGGGGCCCCCAGCCCCAGCATTTT. Residues: CAISESRGPQPQHF.

The gene calls are TRBV6-4 and TRBJ2-3; 8 bases map to TRBD2. The CDR3 spans 16 residues. The germline V gene encodes CDR1 MRHNA and CDR2 SNTAGT. The junction had 9 bases not matched to a gene; V was cut back by 3 bases and J by 4 bases. For the CDR3, the DNA is TGTGCCAGCAGTGAGTCTGCGGGGGGAGACGCAGATACGCAGTATTTT. Translated: CASSESAGGDADTQYF.

V and J are TRBV3-1 (or the pseudogene TRBV3-2) and TRBJ1-4; 12 nucleotides match TRBD1. The length of the CDR3 is 18 residues. Germline assignment: CDR1 LGHDT and CDR2 YNNKEL (reference sequence). The trim removed 4 bases at V and 7 bases at J, leaving 13 bases unmatched. The CDR3 DNA reads TGTGCCAGCAGCCCCCCCCGGGACAGGGGGCGCCTCAGTGAAAAACTGTTTTTT. Its translation is CASSPPRDRGRLSEKLFF.

This clone has just a few counts. The chain combines TRBV2 with TRBJ2-7; D unclear. The CDR3 covers 12 residues. The ends were cut back, 6 bases at V and 0 bases at J, with 6 bases in the middle. Germline-derived CDR1 and CDR2 are SNHLY and FYNNEI. CDR3: CASSLRSYEQYF. The CDR3 bases are TGTGCCAGCAGCCTCCGCTCCTACGAGCAGTACTTC.

The J gene is TRBJ2-2, the V gene TRBV18; D might be TRBD1 (5 bases). The CDR3 loop spans 17 amino acids. CDR1 and CDR2 from the germline V gene are KGHSH and LQKENI. With 3 bases removed from V and 1 base from J, the gap between germline ends came to 15 bases. The CDR3 sequence is CASSPVRPGQNTGELFF. The CDR3 bases are TGTGCCAGCTCACCCGTTCGCCCCGGACAGAACACCGGGGAGCTGTTTTTT.

The chain combines TRBV18 with TRBJ1-3; D is unresolved. V dropped 0 bases and J dropped 0 bases, with 9 bases sitting between them. This CDR3 spans 16 amino acids. Germline loops: CDR1 KGHSH, CDR2 LQKENI. CDR3 residues: CASSPPTSSSGNTIYF. The CDR3, as DNA: TGTGCCAGCTCACCACCGACAAGTTCCTCTGGAAACACCATATATTTT.

The chain employs TRBV6-4 and TRBJ1-3; D is uncertain. The CDR3 extends over 14 amino acids. From germline, CDR1 is MRHNA and CDR2 SNTAGT. The V and J ends lost 2 bases and 0 bases respectively, with 5 bases between them. The CDR3 here is CASSDTGSGNTIYF. CDR3 sequence (DNA): TGTGCCAGCAGTGACACGGGCTCTGGAAACACCATATATTTT.

J is TRBJ1-6 and V is TRBV2, with D perhaps matching TRBD1 (6 bases). The CDR3 is made up of 14 amino acids. Trimming took off 6 bases at V and 8 bases at J, with 14 bases between the two ends. CDR1 and CDR2 from the germline V gene are SNHLY and FYNNEI. The CDR3 DNA reads as TGTGCCAGCAGCCTTACTAGACAGGATTCACCCCTCCACTTT. This encodes CASSLTRQDSPLHF.

This clone has a handful of counts. The chain carries TRBV19 and TRBJ2-1; 9 bases line up with TRBD2. The CDR3 consists of 18 residues. Per the germline V gene, CDR1 is LNHDA and CDR2 is SQIVND (reference sequence). V trimming: 1 base; J trimming: 4 bases; junction bases outside the gene matches: 11. The CDR3 DNA sequence: TGTGCCAGTAGTATAGTTCTAGCGGGGAGGAGAAGGTACAATGAGCAGTTCTTC. It specifies CASSIVLAGRRRYNEQFF.

The chain couples TRBV21-1 to TRBJ2-1; TRBD1 is taken as the D call from the table, unchecked against the DNA. TRBV21-1 has pseudogene status. The CDR3 length is 17 residues. The CDR3 DNA sequence: TGTGCCAGCAGCAAAGCGGTTGGGACAGGGCCGGCCAATGAGCAGTTCTTC. Protein product: CASSKAVGTGPANEQFF.

This clone was picked up one time. The V and J genes are TRBV19 and TRBJ2-3; 7 bases are a match to TRBD2. This CDR3 is built from 13 residues. Germline-derived CDR1 and CDR2 are LNHDA and SQIVND (reference sequence). Trimming cost V 6 bases and J 10 bases; bases outside gene matches: 10. CDR3 nucleotides: TGTGCCAGTAGGGGGGGGGACCCCCTAGCGCAGTATTTT. Protein: CASRGGDPLAQYF. Full variable domain (rest looked up from reference TRBV19 and TRBJ2-3): DGGITQSPKYLFRKEGQNVTLSCEQNLNHDAMYWYRQDPGQGLRLIYYSQIVNDFQKGDIAEGYSVSREKKESFPLTVTSAQKNPTAFYLCASRGGDPLAQYFGPGTRLTVL.

This clone was found a few times. This sequence joins TRBV2 and TRBJ2-7, with TRBD1 matching over 10 bases. CDR3 length: 14 amino acids. CDR1 is SNHLY, CDR2 FYNNEI, per germline. Trimming cost V 6 bases and J 4 bases; bases outside gene matches: 6. The CDR3 sequence: CASRRQGAGYEQYF. CDR3 in DNA: TGTGCCAGCAGGAGACAGGGGGCAGGGTACGAGCAGTACTTC.

The chain has TRBV6-6 and TRBJ1-1; D is possibly TRBD1 (5 bases). V lost 8 bases, J lost 0 bases, and 13 bases lay in between. This CDR3 is 14 amino acids long. Germline lookup yields CDR1 MNHNY and CDR2 SVGAGI (reference sequence). The CDR3 protein is CASQTATVNTEAFF. Here the CDR3 DNA reads TGTGCCAGCCAGACAGCTACAGTGAACACTGAAGCTTTCTTT.